These 25 T cell receptor beta chains were sequenced from one sample in a study of blood T cell repertoires in COVID-19. Profiled with immunoSEQ multiplex PCR; TCRdb holds only in-frame clones, not every one. The profile shows over 45,000 clones, roughly 87% of them singletons. The sequenced sample was peripheral blood. These receptors were taken from a man in his forties with COVID-19, enrolled during active disease.

The chain employs TRBV6-5 and TRBJ1-3; TRBD1 is a possible D gene (5 bases). V lost 5 bases and J 4 bases, leaving 15 bases between the germline ends. Germline V gene data show CDR1 as MNHEY and CDR2 as SVGAGI. The CDR3 covers 15 residues. The CDR3 here is CASSHTREIGNTIYF. CDR3 in DNA: TGTGCCAGCAGTCACACCAGGGAAATCGGAAACACCATATATTTT.

CDR3 DNA: TGTGCCAGCAGCCACCCGGGGTCCACTGAAGCTTTCTTT. Amino acid sequence: CASSHPGSTEAFF. The chain combines TRBV7-9 with TRBJ1-1, with D unclear. V was shortened by 5 bases and J by 4 bases, with 11 bases between the two germline ends. Germline CDR1 is SEHNR and CDR2 is FQNEAQ (reference sequence). The CDR3 totals 13 residues.

The gene calls are TRBV28 and TRBJ2-7, with TRBD2 matching over 11 bases. With 5 bases clipped from V and 2 bases from J, the junction kept 8 bases outside the gene matches. The CDR3 length is 16 residues. From germline, CDR1 is MDHEN and CDR2 SYDVKM. As DNA, the CDR3 is TGTGCCAGCAGTACTACTAGCGGGGGTCTACCCTACGAGCAGTACTTC. It encodes CASSTTSGGLPYEQYF.

This chain joins TRBV12-3 or TRBV12-4 and TRBJ1-1, with D unclear. The CDR3 runs 12 residues. Trimming removed 6 bases at V and 6 bases at J, with 11 bases between. The CDR3: CASRSAYAEAFF. Here the CDR3 DNA reads TGTGCCAGCAGGTCAGCGTACGCTGAAGCTTTCTTT.

V and J are TRBV24-1 and TRBJ2-2; D is undetermined. The germline CDR1 and CDR2 sequences are KGHDR and SFDVKD. The CDR3 is made up of 14 amino acids. Deletions cut 1 base from V and 3 bases from J, with 5 bases between. CDR3 DNA: TGTGCCACCAGTGATTTCGACTACACCGGGGAGCTGTTTTTT. Protein sequence: CATSDFDYTGELFF.

CDR3: CASSQDAAYNSPLHF. CDR3 nucleotide sequence: TGTGCCAGCAGCCAAGATGCAGCCTATAATTCACCCCTCCACTTT. The rearrangement links TRBV14 to TRBJ1-6, with D unresolved. The CDR3 spans 15 residues. The ends were cut back, 0 bases at V and 2 bases at J, with 5 bases in the middle. CDR1 and CDR2 (germline): SGHDN, FVKESK.

On this clone: The germline gene is not matched at one end of the junction; a read error may be the cause. Written as DNA, the CDR3 is TGTGCCAGCAGTTTACAGCTAGCGGGGGCCAATTTT. This translates into CASSLQLAGANF. The chain carries TRBV28 and TRBJ2-3, with 10 nucleotides matching TRBD2. The CDR3 has 12 residues. In germline, CDR1 is MDHEN, CDR2 SYDVKM.

CDR3 bases: TGTGCCAGCACCAAACAGGGAAGCTATGGCTACACCTTC. It translates to CASTKQGSYGYTF. The J gene is TRBJ1-2, the V gene TRBV11-1; D is perhaps TRBD1 (6 bases). CDR3 length equals 13 residues. Trimming took 7 bases from V and 4 from J, leaving 13 bases between them. Germline loops: CDR1 SGHAT, CDR2 FQDESV (reference sequence).

The rearrangement uses TRBV7-9 and TRBJ2-3; 8 bases line up with TRBD2. Germline CDR1 reads SEHNR; CDR2 reads FQNEAQ (reference sequence). There are 15 residues in the CDR3. J was trimmed by 1 base and V by 0 bases; bases with no gene match: 0. The CDR3 region is CASSLATSGTDTQYF. The DNA for the CDR3 is TGTGCCAGCAGCTTAGCGACTAGCGGCACAGATACGCAGTATTTT.

V gene TRBV19 combines with J gene TRBJ2-5; 7 positions match TRBD1. Germline CDR1 reads LNHDA; CDR2 reads SQIVND (reference sequence). The CDR3 is 14 amino acids. The J segment lost 2 bases and the V segment lost 5 bases, leaving 5 bases of the junction unmatched. The CDR3 sequence is CASSPGTVQETQYF. The CDR3 DNA follows: TGTGCCAGTAGTCCAGGGACAGTTCAAGAGACCCAGTACTTC.

V usage is TRBV18 and J usage is TRBJ2-7, with 7 bases that match TRBD1. The CDR3 sequence is 17 residues long. Per germline, CDR1 KGHSH and CDR2 LQKENI. J gave up 3 bases and V 1 base, and 12 bases lay outside the gene matches. CDR3 residues: CASSPLATGIGNYEQYF. The DNA of the CDR3 is TGTGCCAGCTCACCACTAGCGACAGGGATCGGAAACTACGAGCAGTACTTC.

In its sample, this clone was seen once. The gene calls are TRBV13 and TRBJ2-1, with 9 positions matching TRBD2. This CDR3 region has 16 residues. Germline trimming cut 4 bases from V and 9 bases from J; bases unmatched to any gene: 13. CDR1 is PRHDT, CDR2 FYEKMQ, per germline (reference sequence). The CDR3 reads CASSSGGGGRAGEQFF. CDR3 bases: TGTGCCAGCAGCTCCGGTGGGGGCGGGAGGGCAGGTGAGCAGTTCTTC.

This chain links TRBV5-1 with TRBJ2-1, with TRBD2 identical over 15 bases. The CDR3 is 15 residues long. The V gene end was trimmed by 4 bases and the J gene end by 7 bases; junction bases not matched to a gene: 3. Germline V CDR1 and CDR2: SGHRS, YFSETQ. The CDR3, as DNA: TGCGCCAGCAGCCCCGGGACTAGCGGGAGGAATGAGCAGTTCTTC. Amino acids: CASSPGTSGRNEQFF.

This rearrangement joins TRBV7-2 to TRBJ1-2; 12 bases match TRBD1. The germline gives CDR1 SGHTA, CDR2 FQGNSA. The CDR3 totals 16 residues. The V gene end was trimmed by 5 bases and the J gene end by 5 bases; junction bases not matched to a gene: 9. CDR3 protein: CASSPWGQGAGYGYTF. The CDR3 region has the DNA TGTGCCAGCAGCCCATGGGGACAGGGGGCTGGTTATGGCTACACCTTC. Complete variable domain (other parts from reference TRBV7-2 and TRBJ1-2): GAGVSQSPSNKVTEKGKDVELRCDPISGHTALYWYRQSLGQGLEFLIYFQGNSAPDKSGLPSDRFSAERTGGSVSTLTIQRTQQEDSAVYLCASSPWGQGAGYGYTFGSGTRLTVV.

The chain carries TRBV19 and TRBJ1-1; D not certain. Germline V gives CDR1 LNHDA, CDR2 SQIVND (reference sequence). The CDR3 covers 13 residues. Trimming left V 4 bases short and J 1 base short, with 7 bases between. CDR3 sequence: CASSTPKNTEAFF. The CDR3, as DNA: TGTGCCAGTAGTACCCCCAAGAACACTGAAGCTTTCTTT.

This clone was detected a few times. The chain carries TRBV7-2 and TRBJ1-3, with TRBD1 matching over 9 bases. CDR1 and CDR2 from the germline V gene are SGHTA and FQGNSA. Unmatched junction bases numbered 12, after V lost 10 bases and J lost 2 bases. The CDR3 consists of 16 residues. The CDR3 region has the DNA TGTGCCACCCGACCGGGACAGGGTAACCCTGGAAACACCATATATTTT. Its translation is CATRPGQGNPGNTIYF.

The chain uses TRBV27 and TRBJ2-5; 11 bases agree with TRBD2. The CDR3 spans 15 residues. V was pared by 5 bases and J by 9 bases, with 11 bases of the junction left unmatched. The germline CDR1 and CDR2 sequences are MNHEY and SMNVEV (reference sequence). The CDR3 nucleotides read TGTGCCAGCAGTCTTAGCGGGGGGGGCATGCAGGCCCAGTACTTC. It codes for CASSLSGGGMQAQYF.

J is TRBJ1-4 and V is TRBV7-9, with a weak D call TRBD1 (5 bases). Germline lookup yields CDR1 SEHNR and CDR2 FQNEAQ (reference sequence). The CDR3 is 15 amino acids. The V gene lost 5 bases and the J gene lost 3 bases, with 13 bases spanning the gap. In nucleotides, the CDR3 is TGTGCCAGCAGCACCGGGACTAGCCCTAATGAAAAACTGTTTTTT. Amino acid sequence: CASSTGTSPNEKLFF.

The chain has TRBV2 and TRBJ1-4; TRBD1 matches 7 bases. Germline CDR1 is SNHLY and CDR2 is FYNNEI. The CDR3 is made up of 14 amino acids. The trim removed 5 bases at V and 5 bases at J, leaving 5 bases unmatched. The CDR3 region is CASSWGQKNEKLFF. The CDR3 DNA sequence: TGTGCCAGCAGTTGGGGACAGAAGAATGAAAAACTGTTTTTT. Full variable domain (outside the CDR3, taken from reference TRBV2 and TRBJ1-4): EPEVTQTPSHQVTQMGQEVILRCVPISNHLYFYWYRQILGQKVEFLVSFYNNEISEKSEIFDDQFSVERPDGSNFTLKIRSTKLEDSAMYFCASSWGQKNEKLFFGSGTQLSVL.

The chain combines TRBV24-1 with TRBJ1-5; 8 nucleotides align to TRBD1. Germline trimming cut 4 bases from V and 3 bases from J; bases unmatched to any gene: 10. CDR3 length: 17 residues. CDR1 is KGHDR and CDR2 is SFDVKD in the germline V gene. Written as DNA, the CDR3 is TGTGCCACCAGTGAGTCCGGGACAGGCACCCTCAATCAGCCCCAGCATTTT. It codes for CATSESGTGTLNQPQHF.

The chain has TRBV11-2 and TRBJ1-1; no definite D call. The germline CDR1 and CDR2 sequences are SGHAT and FQNNGV. Trimming removed 5 bases at V and 0 bases at J, with 16 bases between. The CDR3 is made up of 16 amino acids. The CDR3 reads CASSPRWRSMNTEAFF. In DNA form, the CDR3 reads TGTGCCAGCAGCCCTAGGTGGAGGTCCATGAACACTGAAGCTTTCTTT. The whole variable domain, filled in from reference TRBV11-2 and TRBJ1-1, reads EAGVAQSPRYKIIEKRQSVAFWCNPISGHATLYWYQQILGQGPKLLIQFQNNGVVDDSQLPKDRFSAERLKGVDSTLKIQPAKLEDSAVYLCASSPRWRSMNTEAFFGQGTRLTVV.

This sequence joins TRBV11-2 and TRBJ1-5; TRBD1 might be the D (6 bases). Germline CDR1 SGHAT, CDR2 FQNNGV. This CDR3 has 15 amino acids. Trimming pared 1 base from V and 5 bases from J, leaving 12 bases between. In DNA, the CDR3 is TGTGCCAGCAGCTTAGGTCACAGGGACGATCAGCCCCAGCATTTT. Encoded protein: CASSLGHRDDQPQHF.

This chain connects TRBV28 to TRBJ1-2; unclear D gene. The V end was cut by 2 bases, the J end by 6 bases, with 16 bases between. Germline CDR1 and CDR2: MDHEN and SYDVKM. CDR3 length equals 15 residues. The CDR3 here is CASSLRQSTANGYTF. CDR3 bases: TGTGCCAGCAGTTTAAGACAAAGCACCGCCAATGGCTACACCTTC.

The chain is built from TRBV16 and TRBJ1-4; maybe TRBD1 (5 bases). The V end was cut by 4 bases, the J end by 5 bases, with 17 bases between. Germline V CDR1 and CDR2: KGHSY, FQNENV. The CDR3 length is 16 residues. CDR3 in amino acids: CASSLYLRDNNEKLFF. As DNA, the CDR3 is TGTGCCAGCAGCCTTTACCTCAGGGATAACAATGAAAAACTGTTTTTT.

This clone has a single count. The rearrangement joins TRBV12-5 to TRBJ1-1; the D gene is possibly TRBD1 (5 bases). V was clipped by 8 bases and J by 1 base, with 11 bases between them. Germline-derived CDR1 and CDR2 are LGHNT and FRNRAP. CDR3 length: 13 residues. The CDR3 bases are TGTGCTAGTCAGGGACTCCCGAACACTGAAGCTTTCTTT. Its translation: CASQGLPNTEAFF.